A single sample is the source of the 15 T cell receptor beta chains below, sequenced in a study of human CD8 memory T cell subsets (dated by TCRdb to the early 2020s). The run used a NextSeq 550. A Human TCR Profiling Kit was used to prepare UMI-labeled 5' RACE TCRbeta libraries. Each entry corresponds to one CDR3 protein sequence from reads that TCRdb reprocessed, and DNA is not given. The data table for this sample lists about 10,000 distinct CDR3 sequences. The ten largest account for approximately 9.7% of the sample. Sequenced sample: CD8+ stem-like memory T cells (TSCM and TCM) sorted from PBMCs. The cell subset or site label on this specimen signifies: stem-like memory CD8 T cells (TSTEM), CCR7+ PD-1- TIGIT-. The receptor set was obtained from a human donor in good health.

The chain uses TRBV4-3 and TRBJ2-4; the D gene TCRdb calls, TRBD2, cannot be checked with no DNA. CDR3 length equals 17 residues. The germline V gene encodes CDR1 LGHNA and CDR2 YSLEER. This CDR3 is CASSQDPASEAKNIQYF.

This chain links TRBV9 with TRBJ1-2; checking the TCRdb D call of TRBD1 is not possible without DNA. The CDR3 loop spans 15 amino acids. Germline V gene data show CDR1 as SGDLS and CDR2 as YYNGEE. The CDR3 spells CASSYRQGGPDGYTF.

The chain uses TRBV28 and TRBJ1-1. CDR3 size: 14 residues. Germline CDR1 and CDR2: MDHEN and SYDVKM. The CDR3: CASSSPKGNTEAFF.

By frequency, this clonotype is medium-sized. The chain couples TRBV28 to TRBJ2-1; TCRdb designates TRBD2, a call that cannot be tested without DNA. CDR3 length: 15 amino acids. CDR1 is MDHEN, CDR2 SYDVKM, per germline. The CDR3 is CASSPTREPYNEQFF.

The chain uses TRBV12-3 or TRBV12-4 and TRBJ1-1. This CDR3 region has 14 residues. CDR3 sequence: CASTKFGRNTEAFF.

This chain uses TRBV30 with TRBJ1-1; TCRdb picks TRBD1, but there is no DNA to check that call. CDR1 is GTSNPN, CDR2 SVGIG, per germline (reference sequence). This CDR3 has 14 amino acids. The CDR3 loop is CAWSVHEGVGEAFF. Supplemented by reference TRBV30 and TRBJ1-1, the full variable domain reads SQTIHQWPATLVQPVGSPLSLECTVEGTSNPNLYWYRQAAGRGLQLLFYSVGIGQISSEVPQNLSASRPQDRQFILSSKKLLLSDSGFYLCAWSVHEGVGEAFFGQGTRLTVV.

This rearrangement joins TRBV14 to TRBJ2-2; TCRdb's D call of TRBD2 is untestable without DNA. This CDR3 is built from 17 residues. From germline, CDR1 is SGHDN and CDR2 FVKESK. The CDR3 loop reads CARPGQVAGGVTGELFF.

By frequency, this clonotype is medium-sized. This chain links TRBV29-1 with TRBJ2-3; with no DNA, the TCRdb D assignment of TRBD1 cannot be verified. Germline assignment: CDR1 SQVTM and CDR2 ANQGSEA. The length of the CDR3 is 13 residues. The CDR3: CSVVGGIADTQYF.

The chain carries TRBV18 and TRBJ2-1; the TRBD2 assignment by TCRdb is unverifiable without DNA. CDR3 size: 12 residues. CDR1 is KGHSH, CDR2 LQKENI, per germline. CDR3 sequence: CASSAFPNEQFF.

This clonotype is classed as medium-sized by frequency. The chain joins TRBV19 to TRBJ2-7; TCRdb outputs TRBD1, but without DNA this stays unchecked. Germline V gene sequence: CDR1 LNHDA, CDR2 SQIVND (reference sequence). The CDR3 length is 14 residues. CDR3 region: CASSPGQGGYEQYF.

This clonotype is labeled medium-sized based on frequency. V gene TRBV13 combines with J gene TRBJ2-1; the TRBD2 assignment by TCRdb is unverifiable without DNA. The CDR3 is 15 amino acids. CDR1 is PRHDT, CDR2 FYEKMQ, per germline (reference sequence). CDR3 sequence reads: CASSPSSGSYNEQFF.

The chain links TRBV5-8 to TRBJ2-1; TCRdb gives TRBD2 as the D gene, but with no DNA this cannot be confirmed. Per germline, CDR1 SGHTS and CDR2 YDEGEE. This CDR3 spans 14 amino acids. CDR3 sequence reads: CASSLLAGSDEQFF.

This sequence joins TRBV10-2 and TRBJ1-1; TCRdb picks TRBD1, but there is no DNA to check that call. This CDR3 has 16 amino acids. Germline loops: CDR1 WSHSY, CDR2 SAAADI. This chain's CDR3 is CASSESRGAMNTEAFF.

This clonotype is medium-sized by frequency. The chain employs TRBV10-1 and TRBJ2-2; absent DNA, TCRdb's TRBD1 call cannot be checked. Germline V gene lookup returns CDR1 WNHNN and CDR2 SYGVQD (reference sequence). This CDR3 comprises 17 residues. This CDR3 is CASSVTGQGVSSGELFF.

The genes are TRBV5-4 and TRBJ2-3. Per germline, CDR1 SGHNT and CDR2 YYREEE (reference sequence). This CDR3 has 13 amino acids. The CDR3 sequence: CASSFGAQDTQYF.